This T cell receptor (beta chain) was sequenced for a study of immune characterization of retroperitoneal liposarcoma. From the PCR reads, TCRdb called clonotypes with MiXCR, one entry per CDR3 protein. Of approximately 10,000 distinct CDR3 sequences in the sample, around 26% are singletons; the top ten hold around 9%. By share of the sample, this clonotype is medium-sized (0.01 to 0.1%). Per the germline V gene, CDR1 is SGHVS and CDR2 is FNYEAQ. The CDR3 contains 14 residues. Trimming shortened V by 3 bases and J by 10 bases, and 16 bases separated the two germline ends. The source of this sequence is a female donor with retroperitoneal liposarcoma. Material for sequencing was tumor tissue. This chain uses TRBV7-6 with TRBJ2-1; D is possibly TRBD1 (6 bases). The CDR3 region is CASSLGAGANEQFF. CDR3 coding DNA: TGTGCCAGCAGCTTGGGGGCAGGGGCAAACGAGCAGTTCTTC.